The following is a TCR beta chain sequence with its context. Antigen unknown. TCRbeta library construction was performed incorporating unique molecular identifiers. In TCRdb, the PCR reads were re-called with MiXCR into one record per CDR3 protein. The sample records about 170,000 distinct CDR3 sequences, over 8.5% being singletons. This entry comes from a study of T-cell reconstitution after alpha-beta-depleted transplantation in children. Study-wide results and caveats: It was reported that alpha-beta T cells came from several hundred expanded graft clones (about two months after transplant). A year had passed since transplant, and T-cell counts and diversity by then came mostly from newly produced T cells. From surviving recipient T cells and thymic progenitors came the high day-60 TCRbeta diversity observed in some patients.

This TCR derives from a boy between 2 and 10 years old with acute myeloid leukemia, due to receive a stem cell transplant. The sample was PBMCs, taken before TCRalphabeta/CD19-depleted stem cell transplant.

The CDR3 is CATSDPSKTGNPEAFF. The CDR3 region has the DNA TGTGCCACCAGTGATCCCTCGAAGACAGGTAACCCAGAAGCTTTCTTT. This sequence joins TRBV24-1 and TRBJ1-1; D may be TRBD1 (6 bases). CDR1 KGHDR and CDR2 SFDVKD come from the germline V gene. The V gene lost 3 bases and the J gene lost 8 bases, with 21 bases spanning the gap. This CDR3 comprises 16 residues.